Listed below are T cell receptor beta chains from one sample, sequenced in a study of response to subunit inactivated influenza vaccine. TCRdb analysed the RT-PCR reads with MiXCR anew, one entry per CDR3 protein. The sample has roughly 700,000 distinct CDR3 sequences; roughly 13% are singletons. Sample: PBMCs from blood, taken 14 to 15 days before vaccination. The receptors were gathered from a man aged 50 to 59 who received an inactivated influenza vaccine. Each CDR3 is given with its conserved first and last residue. The order of the fields is D gene, J gene, V gene, clone size, CDR3 protein, CDR3 DNA. D genes are given only for firm matches. Rows give clone size only sometimes, using once, few, many, or a class for an expanded clone.

TRBD2 | TRBJ2-1 | TRBV7-2 | few | CASKSGANEQFF | TGTGCGTCAAAAAGCGGGGCCAATGAGCAGTTCTTC
TRBD1 | TRBJ2-5 | TRBV20-1 | NA | CSAPDRVETQYF | TGCAGTGCACCGGACAGGGTGGAGACCCAGTACTTC
TRBD2 | TRBJ2-7 | TRBV27 | few | CASSIRLAIEQYF | TGTGCCAGCAGTATTAGACTAGCTATCGAGCAGTACTTC
NA | TRBJ2-1 | TRBV5-1 | NA | CASSEGSGSYNEQFF | TGCGCCAGCAGCGAGGGGAGTGGATCCTACAATGAGCAGTTCTTC
TRBD1 | TRBJ2-1 | TRBV10-2 | few | CASSKLDRLDEQFF | TGCGCCAGCAGCAAATTGGACAGGCTGGATGAGCAGTTCTTC
TRBD1 | TRBJ2-5 | TRBV5-6 | NA | CASSPGQGSETQYF | TGTGCCAGCAGCCCTGGACAGGGATCGGAGACCCAGTACTTC
TRBD2 | TRBJ2-1 | TRBV7-2 | NA | CASSTGGLASYNEQFF | TGTGCCAGCAGCACCGGGGGACTAGCCTCCTACAATGAGCAGTTCTTC
TRBD1 | TRBJ2-7 | TRBV4-3 | NA | CASSQSRIGTGGREQYF | TGCGCCAGCAGCCAATCCAGAATAGGGACAGGGGGGCGCGAGCAGTACTTC
TRBD1 | TRBJ2-5 | TRBV2 | NA | CASQGASGVQETQYF | TGTGCCAGCCAGGGGGCCTCAGGCGTTCAAGAGACCCAGTACTTC
NA | TRBJ2-7 | TRBV29-1 | many | CSVIEGYEQYF | TGCAGCGTTATCGAGGGATACGAGCAGTACTTC
NA | TRBJ2-1 | TRBV5-1 | few | CASSPPSSEQFF | TGCGCCAGCAGCCCGCCTAGTAGTGAGCAGTTCTTC
TRBD1 | TRBJ2-7 | TRBV20-1 | NA | CSAGTGGGEQYF | TGCAGTGCTGGGACAGGGGGCGGCGAGCAGTACTTC
NA | TRBJ1-5 | TRBV7-8 | NA | CASSLGARVVSNQPQHF | TGTGCCAGCAGCTTAGGCGCAAGGGTAGTCAGCAATCAGCCCCAGCATTTT
NA | TRBJ2-3 | TRBV2 | NA | CASSTQEGVTRYF | TGTGCCAGCAGTACACAGGAAGGGGTCACGCGGTATTTT
TRBD2 | TRBJ2-3 | TRBV20-1 | NA | CSARRLADLNTDTQYF | TGCAGTGCTAGAAGGCTAGCGGACCTTAACACAGATACGCAGTATTTT
NA | TRBJ2-3 | TRBV10-3 | few | CAISPTSWNTDTQYF | TGTGCCATCAGTCCTACTAGCTGGAACACAGATACGCAGTATTTT
TRBD2 | TRBJ2-1 | TRBV9 | NA | CASSVGTSGSSSYNEQFF | TGTGCCAGCAGCGTAGGGACTAGCGGGAGTAGCTCCTACAATGAGCAGTTCTTC
NA | TRBJ2-3 | TRBV15 | few | CATSNRDFTDTQYF | TGTGCCACCAGCAACCGGGATTTCACAGATACGCAGTATTTT
TRBD2 | TRBJ2-7 | TRBV6-1 | few | CASGWTSGFYEQYF | TGTGCCAGCGGATGGACTAGCGGCTTCTACGAGCAGTACTTC
NA | TRBJ1-2 | TRBV25-1 | NA | CASSETIGYGYTF | TGTGCCAGCAGTGAGACAATCGGCTATGGCTACACCTTC
NA | TRBJ2-4 | TRBV10-3 | NA | CAISESTIAKNIQYF | TGTGCCATCAGTGAGTCTACAATAGCCAAAAACATTCAGTACTTC
NA | TRBJ2-5 | TRBV4-2 | many | CASSLLRGETQYF | TGTGCCAGCAGCCTCCTGCGAGGGGAGACCCAGTACTTC
NA | TRBJ2-5 | TRBV3-1 | NA | CASSQAVAVETQYF | TGTGCCAGCAGCCAAGCGGTAGCGGTGGAGACCCAGTACTTC
TRBD2 | TRBJ2-1 | TRBV15 | once | CATSRPTGLATKSSYNEQFF | TGTGCCACCAGCAGACCCACGGGACTAGCGACAAAGAGCTCCTACAATGAGCAGTTCTTC
TRBD2 | TRBJ2-1 | TRBV9 | NA | CASSVEREIAYNEQFF | TGTGCCAGCAGCGTGGAGCGGGAGATCGCTTACAATGAGCAGTTCTTC
TRBD2 | TRBJ2-3 | TRBV12-3/TRBV12-4 | few | CAISGVGLAPRAQYF | TGTGCCATCTCGGGGGTAGGACTAGCTCCCCGGGCGCAGTATTTT
NA | TRBJ2-1 | TRBV20-1 | few | CSARDLAGVGEQFF | TGCAGTGCTAGAGATCTCGCCGGGGTAGGTGAGCAGTTCTTC
NA | TRBJ2-1 | TRBV20-1 | few | CSATEAFKEQFF | TGCAGTGCTACCGAGGCATTTAAAGAGCAGTTCTTC
NA | TRBJ2-7 | TRBV5-4 | few | CASSLGGGAQYYEQYF | TGTGCCAGCAGCTTGGGAGGCGGGGCACAATACTACGAGCAGTACTTC
TRBD2 | TRBJ2-7 | TRBV28 | few | CASRLKAGAAFYEQYF | TGTGCCAGCAGACTAAAAGCGGGGGCGGCGTTCTACGAGCAGTACTTC
NA | TRBJ2-2 | TRBV5-1 | many | CASSPGRGAYTGELFF | TGCGCCAGCAGCCCCGGGCGAGGGGCGTACACCGGGGAGCTGTTTTTT
NA | TRBJ2-2 | TRBV19 | many | CASSTSGTLNTGELFF | TGTGCCAGTAGTACCTCCGGGACACTGAACACCGGGGAGCTGTTTTTT
NA | TRBJ2-5 | TRBV29-1 | many | CSVGAAETQYF | TGCAGCGTTGGGGCCGCAGAGACCCAGTACTTC
NA | TRBJ2-5 | TRBV7-2 | few | CASSLGQTGAEGETQYF | TGTGCCAGCAGCTTAGGACAGACCGGAGCGGAAGGAGAGACCCAGTACTTC
TRBD2 | TRBJ2-5 | TRBV5-4 | many | CASSLDSGGAETQYF | TGTGCCAGCAGCTTAGATAGCGGGGGGGCCGAGACCCAGTACTTC
NA | TRBJ1-1 | TRBV6-5 | many | CASSYSGAGRSSEAFF | TGTGCCAGCAGTTACTCCGGGGCAGGGAGGAGTTCTGAAGCTTTCTTT
TRBD1 | TRBJ2-1 | TRBV29-1 | few | CSVEDRFAGQGVNEQFF | TGCAGCGTTGAAGATCGTTTTGCGGGACAGGGCGTCAATGAGCAGTTCTTC